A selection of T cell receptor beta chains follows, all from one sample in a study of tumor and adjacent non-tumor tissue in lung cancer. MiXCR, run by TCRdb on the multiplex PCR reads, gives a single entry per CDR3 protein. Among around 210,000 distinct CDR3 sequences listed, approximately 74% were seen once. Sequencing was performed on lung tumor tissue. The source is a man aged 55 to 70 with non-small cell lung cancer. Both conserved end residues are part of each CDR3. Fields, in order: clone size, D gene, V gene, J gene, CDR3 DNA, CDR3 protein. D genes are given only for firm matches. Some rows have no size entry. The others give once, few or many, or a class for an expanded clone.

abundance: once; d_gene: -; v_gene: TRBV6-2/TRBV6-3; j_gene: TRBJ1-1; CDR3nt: TGTGCCAGCAGTTACCCCTACGGAAACACTGATGCTTTGTTT; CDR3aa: CASSYPYGNTDALF
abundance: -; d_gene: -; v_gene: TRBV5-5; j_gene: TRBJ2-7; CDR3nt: TGTGCCAGCAGCTGGAGCCTGATAGGGGCGACCACATACGAGCAGTACTTC; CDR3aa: CASSWSLIGATTYEQYF
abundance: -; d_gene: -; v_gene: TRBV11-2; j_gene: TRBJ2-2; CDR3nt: TGCGCCAACAGCCATCAAAGCGGCTACACCGGGGAGCTGTTTTTT; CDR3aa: CANSHQSGYTGELFF
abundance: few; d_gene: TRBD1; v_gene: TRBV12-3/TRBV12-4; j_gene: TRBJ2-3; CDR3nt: TGTGCCAGCAGCCCCGGGACAGGGAGCCCAGATACGCAGTATTTT; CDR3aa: CASSPGTGSPDTQYF
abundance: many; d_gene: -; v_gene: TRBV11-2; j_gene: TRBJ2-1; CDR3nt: TGTGCCAGCAGCCACCAAGACGATGGCAGGGACAATGAGCAGTTCTTC; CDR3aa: CASSHQDDGRDNEQFF
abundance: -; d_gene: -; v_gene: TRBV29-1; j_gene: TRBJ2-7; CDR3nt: TGCAGCGTGATCCGGGTAGGGGGTGCCTACGGGCACTACTTC; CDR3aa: CSVIRVGGAYGHYF
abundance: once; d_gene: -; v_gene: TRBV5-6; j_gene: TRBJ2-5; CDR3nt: TGTGCCAGCAGATCCGAAGCAGGCAGTGGAATTGTGGAGACCAAGTACTTC; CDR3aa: CASRSEAGSGIVETKYF
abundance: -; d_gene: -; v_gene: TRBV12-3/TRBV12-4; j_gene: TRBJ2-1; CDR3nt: TGTGCCAGCAGGGGGCTGGCCTGGCACAATGAGCAGTTCTTC; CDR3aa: CASRGLAWHNEQFF
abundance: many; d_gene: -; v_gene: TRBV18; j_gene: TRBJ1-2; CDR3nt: TGTGCCAGCTCCCTTCGACAGGAGGACTATGGCTACACCTTC; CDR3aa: CASSLRQEDYGYTF
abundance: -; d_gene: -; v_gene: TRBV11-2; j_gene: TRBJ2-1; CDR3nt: TGTGCCAGCAGCTTAATCTCCACAGGGAGCTCCTACGATGAACAGTTCTTC; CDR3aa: CASSLISTGSSYDEQFF
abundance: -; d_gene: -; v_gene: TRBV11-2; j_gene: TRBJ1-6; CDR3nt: TGTGCCAGCAGCTTATACCCCATGGACGCGTTTAAGCGACCCCTCCACTTT; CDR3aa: CASSLYPMDAFKRPLHF
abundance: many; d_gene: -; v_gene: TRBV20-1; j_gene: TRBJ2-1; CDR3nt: TGCAGTGCTATTAGGGCCGGAGTGGATGAGCAGTTCTTC; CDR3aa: CSAIRAGVDEQFF
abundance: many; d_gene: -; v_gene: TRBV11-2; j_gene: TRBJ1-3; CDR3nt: TGTGCCAGCAGCTTAAGTGGATCTGGAAACACCATATATTTT; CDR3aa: CASSLSGSGNTIYF
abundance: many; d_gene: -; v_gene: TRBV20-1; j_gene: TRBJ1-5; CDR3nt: TGCAGTGCTAGGGCAGATAGCAATCAGCCCCAGCATTTT; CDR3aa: CSARADSNQPQHF